These 23 T cell receptor beta chains originate from one sample sequenced in a study of T cell changes during pregnancy in multiple sclerosis. Measured with immunoSEQ multiplex PCR; TCRdb has only the in-frame clones, and not every one. Here the sample spans tens of thousands of clones, 94% being singletons. The source material was peripheral blood, sampled in the third trimester of pregnancy. These receptors came from a female donor with multiple sclerosis, enrolled in a pregnancy study.

The V and J genes are TRBV6-5 and TRBJ2-2, with TRBD2 as a possible D gene (6 bases). V was trimmed by 6 bases and J by 3 bases, leaving 11 bases between them. The CDR3 runs to 14 residues. CDR1 is MNHEY, CDR2 SVGAGI, per germline. CDR3 bases: TGTGCCAGCAGCCTGACTAGTTACACCGGGGAGCTGTTTTTT. It specifies CASSLTSYTGELFF.

The chain uses TRBV19 and TRBJ2-2, with D unresolved. This CDR3 is 13 amino acids long. Looked up from germline, CDR1 is LNHDA and CDR2 is SQIVND (reference sequence). Trimming pared 4 bases from V and 1 base from J, leaving 4 bases between. DNA for the CDR3: TGTGCCAGTAGTACCCTGAACACCGGGGAGCTGTTTTTT. Translated: CASSTLNTGELFF.

The CDR3 sequence is CSFGQGADGYTF. The CDR3 DNA is TGCAGCTTCGGCCAGGGGGCGGATGGCTACACCTTC. The chain joins TRBV29-1 to TRBJ1-2, with TRBD1 matching over 8 bases. V lost 8 bases to trimming and J lost 6 bases; unmatched junction nucleotides: 8. CDR1 SQVTM and CDR2 ANQGSEA come from the germline V gene. The CDR3 length is 12 residues.

This chain links TRBV19 with TRBJ2-7; D may be TRBD2 (5 bases). Trimming took off 2 bases at V and 5 bases at J, with 7 bases between the two ends. CDR1 and CDR2 from the germline V gene are LNHDA and SQIVND (reference sequence). This CDR3 has 12 residues. The CDR3 loop reads CASSINGNEQYF. The CDR3 nucleotides are TGTGCCAGTAGTATAAACGGGAACGAGCAGTACTTC.

To note about this clone: Mismatch with germline at one junction end may stem from a read error. The V and J genes are TRBV7-7 and TRBJ2-1; 9 bases are shared with TRBD2. From germline, CDR1 is SSHAT and CDR2 FNYEAQ (reference sequence). This CDR3 is 15 amino acids long. The CDR3 DNA reads TGTGCTAGCAGCGCCAGCGGGGGGCCTAGGAATGAGCAGTTCTTC. Protein product: CASSASGGPRNEQFF.

This sequence joins TRBV5-6 and TRBJ2-3; maybe TRBD2 (6 bases). Germline-derived CDR1 and CDR2 are SGHDT and YYEEEE. The CDR3 has 15 residues. Between the trimmed V and J ends, which lost 5 bases and 0 bases, there was a span of 13 bases. CDR3 region: CASSGTRESTDTQYF. The CDR3 nucleotides read TGTGCCAGCAGTGGGACGCGGGAAAGCACAGATACGCAGTATTTT.

This chain uses TRBV27 with TRBJ1-6; 10 nucleotides line up with TRBD1. This CDR3 region has 14 residues. The ends lost 5 bases at V and 9 bases at J; junction bases unmatched: 4. CDR1 and CDR2 (germline): MNHEY, SMNVEV (reference sequence). CDR3 region: CASSPTGGGSPLHF. The CDR3 region has the DNA TGTGCCAGCAGTCCGACAGGGGGCGGTTCACCCCTCCACTTT.

The genes are TRBV1 and TRBJ1-5. TRBV1 is described as a pseudogene. This CDR3 region has 16 residues. CDR3 nucleotides: TGCACCAGCAGCCAGGAGAGCCGGGGGGACAATCAGCCCCAGCATTTT. Amino acid sequence: CTSSQESRGDNQPQHF.

This clone was seen just once. The chain combines TRBV13 with TRBJ1-6; 9 bases match TRBD1. V was clipped by 0 bases and J by 4 bases; unmatched bases: 7. Germline-derived CDR1 and CDR2 are PRHDT and FYEKMQ (reference sequence). This CDR3 is built from 18 residues. CDR3 bases: TGTGCCAGCAGCTTAGGCGCCCCGGGACAGGGATATAATTCACCCCTCCACTTT. This encodes CASSLGAPGQGYNSPLHF.

The rearrangement joins TRBV5-1 to TRBJ1-1, with a possible D match to TRBD1 (6 bases). V was shortened by 0 bases and J by 6 bases, with 9 bases between the two germline ends. The germline CDR1 and CDR2 sequences are SGHRS and YFSETQ. CDR3 size: 13 residues. CDR3 in DNA: TGCGCCAGCAGCTTGGCATGGGGGCCTGAAGCTTTCTTT. The encoded protein is CASSLAWGPEAFF.

This clone is a singleton in its sample. The chain carries TRBV7-8 and TRBJ2-3, with a possible D match to TRBD1 (6 bases). The CDR3 consists of 17 residues. V lost 5 bases and J 2 bases, leaving 20 bases between the germline ends. The germline V gene has CDR1 SGHVS and CDR2 FQNEAQ. CDR3 bases: TGTGCCAGCAGCCTATTAAGCAGGGGCTATTTCACAGATACGCAGTATTTT. Amino acid sequence: CASSLLSRGYFTDTQYF.

This chain uses TRBV27 with TRBJ2-5, with D tentatively TRBD1 (5 bases). The CDR3 is 19 amino acids. V lost 0 bases, J lost 2 bases, and 22 bases lay in between. Germline CDR1 MNHEY, CDR2 SMNVEV (reference sequence). The DNA for the CDR3 is TGTGCCAGCAGTTTATCGATTTCCGGACACCTCCCGGGTCAAGAGACCCAGTACTTC. Its protein product is CASSLSISGHLPGQETQYF.

The chain uses TRBV2 and TRBJ1-4, with D maybe TRBD1 (6 bases). This CDR3 has 15 amino acids. Germline CDR1 SNHLY, CDR2 FYNNEI. Trimming shortened V by 8 bases and J by 7 bases, and 20 bases separated the two germline ends. The chain's CDR3 is CASQPDGTRGEKLFF. In DNA form, the CDR3 reads TGTGCCAGCCAACCCGACGGGACCAGGGGTGAAAAACTGTTTTTT.

The rearrangement links TRBV12-5 to TRBJ1-1, with D unresolved. This CDR3 contains 12 residues. Germline values: CDR1 LGHNT, CDR2 FRNRAP. V lost 3 bases to trimming and J lost 2 bases, with 4 bases between them. This chain's CDR3 is CASGFFNTEAFF. CDR3 coding DNA: TGTGCTAGTGGTTTCTTCAACACTGAAGCTTTCTTT.

This clone was seen a single time. The chain joins TRBV5-4 to TRBJ2-7; 11 bases are a match to TRBD1. Germline V gene data show CDR1 as SGHNT and CDR2 as YYREEE (reference sequence). This CDR3 region has 13 residues. J gave up 5 bases and V 4 bases, and 2 bases lay outside the gene matches. The CDR3 coding sequence is TGTGCCAGCAGCCGGACAGGGGGCAACGAGCAGTACTTC. Encoded protein: CASSRTGGNEQYF.

The V call is TRBV30, the J call TRBJ2-3, with 9 bases identical to TRBD2. The CDR3 is 16 amino acids. CDR1 and CDR2 from the germline V gene are GTSNPN and SVGIG (reference sequence). Trimming removed 4 bases from V and 5 bases from J; junction bases left unmatched: 13. As DNA, the CDR3 is TGTGCCTGGACCGCTAAGGGCGGGGGGGAGAAAGATACGCAGTATTTT. This gives the protein CAWTAKGGGEKDTQYF. The entire variable domain, with the rest obtained from reference TRBV30 and TRBJ2-3, is as follows: SQTIHQWPATLVQPVGSPLSLECTVEGTSNPNLYWYRQAAGRGLQLLFYSVGIGQISSEVPQNLSASRPQDRQFILSSKKLLLSDSGFYLCAWTAKGGGEKDTQYFGPGTRLTVL.

The genes are TRBV23-1 and TRBJ1-5, with unresolved D. TRBV23-1 is an ORF, and what it does is uncertain. V lost 7 bases and J lost 3, with 19 bases in between. CDR3 length equals 16 residues. The CDR3 reads CASKNKFPGPNQPQHF. The CDR3 DNA sequence: TGCGCCAGCAAAAACAAGTTCCCTGGTCCCAATCAGCCCCAGCATTTT.

The genes are TRBV6-4 and TRBJ2-1; 10 positions match TRBD1. After removal of 6 bases from V and 8 bases from J, the junction contained 13 bases not matched to a gene. Germline CDR1 reads MRHNA; CDR2 reads SNTAGT. CDR3 length equals 16 residues. The chain's CDR3 is CASSEHRDRGWDEQFF. CDR3 DNA sequence: TGTGCCAGCAGCGAACACCGGGACAGGGGTTGGGATGAGCAGTTCTTC.

The genes are TRBV5-6 and TRBJ2-7, with unresolved D. The V gene's germline CDR1 is SGHDT and CDR2 YYEEEE. The CDR3 totals 14 residues. V lost 0 bases to trimming and J lost 3 bases, with 10 bases between them. The CDR3 nucleotides read TGTGCCAGCAGCTTGGTTTACAGAGTCTACGAGCAGTACTTC. This translates into CASSLVYRVYEQYF.

The CDR3 DNA reads TGTGCCAGCAGCAGACAAAAGGGACAAACGGGTTCACCCCTCCACTTT. It yields the protein CASSRQKGQTGSPLHF. The V and J genes are TRBV28 and TRBJ1-6; possibly TRBD1 for D (6 bases). This CDR3 contains 16 residues. The germline V and J ends were trimmed by 6 bases and 9 bases, with 21 bases remaining between them. Germline CDR1 reads MDHEN; CDR2 reads SYDVKM.

The rearrangement uses TRBV5-1 and TRBJ2-7; TRBD2 aligns across 7 bases. The CDR3 extends over 14 amino acids. In germline, CDR1 is SGHRS, CDR2 YFSETQ. With V trimmed by 1 base and J by 7 bases, 8 bases remained unmatched. The CDR3 loop is CASSLLGTGGEQYF. DNA of the CDR3: TGCGCCAGCAGCTTGCTTGGAACGGGGGGAGAGCAGTACTTC.

This sequence joins TRBV25-1 and TRBJ1-3; D is ambiguous. This CDR3 is 15 amino acids long. The germline V and J ends were trimmed by 8 bases and 3 bases, with 17 bases remaining between them. Per germline, CDR1 MGHDK and CDR2 SYGVNS. The CDR3 DNA reads TGTGCCAGCTCCAGCTGGAGTTTATTTGGAAACACCATATATTTT. It specifies CASSSWSLFGNTIYF.

V usage is TRBV19 and J usage is TRBJ2-5; 9 nucleotides line up with TRBD2. Germline V gene sequence: CDR1 LNHDA, CDR2 SQIVND (reference sequence). Unmatched junction bases numbered 11, after V lost 7 bases and J lost 2 bases. The CDR3 is made up of 16 amino acids. CDR3 amino acids: CASTEGQRGDQETQYF. CDR3 nucleotides: TGTGCCAGTACCGAGGGGCAGCGGGGGGATCAAGAGACCCAGTACTTC.